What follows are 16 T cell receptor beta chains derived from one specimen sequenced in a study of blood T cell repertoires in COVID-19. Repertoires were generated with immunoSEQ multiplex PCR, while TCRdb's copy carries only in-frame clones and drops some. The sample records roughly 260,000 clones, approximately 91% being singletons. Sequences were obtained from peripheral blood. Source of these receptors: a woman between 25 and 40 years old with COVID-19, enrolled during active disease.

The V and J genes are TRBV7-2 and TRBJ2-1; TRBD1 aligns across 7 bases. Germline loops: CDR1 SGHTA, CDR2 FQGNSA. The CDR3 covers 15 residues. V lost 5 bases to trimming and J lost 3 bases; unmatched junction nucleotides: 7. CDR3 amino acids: CASSAQQGNYNEQFF. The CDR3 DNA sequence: TGTGCCAGCAGCGCCCAACAGGGGAACTACAATGAGCAGTTCTTC.

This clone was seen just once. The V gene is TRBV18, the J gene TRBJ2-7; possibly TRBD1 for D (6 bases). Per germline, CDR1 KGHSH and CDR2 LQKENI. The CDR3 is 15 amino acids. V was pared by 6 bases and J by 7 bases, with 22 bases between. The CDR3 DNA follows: TGTGCCAGCTCCACGGGCATCCCGGGACAACAAGAGCAGTACTTC. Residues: CASSTGIPGQQEQYF.

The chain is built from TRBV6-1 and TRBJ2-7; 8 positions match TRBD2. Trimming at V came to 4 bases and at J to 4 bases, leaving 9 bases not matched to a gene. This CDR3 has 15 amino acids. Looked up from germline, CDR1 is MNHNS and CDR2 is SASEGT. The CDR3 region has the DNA TGTGCCAGCAGTGTAGCGGGACTCCTTCCGTACGAGCAGTACTTC. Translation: CASSVAGLLPYEQYF.

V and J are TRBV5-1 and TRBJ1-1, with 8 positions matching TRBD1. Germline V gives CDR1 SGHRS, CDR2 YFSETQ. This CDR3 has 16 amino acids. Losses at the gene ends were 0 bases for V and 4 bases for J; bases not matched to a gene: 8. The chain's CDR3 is CASSLVSTGVATEAFF. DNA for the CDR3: TGCGCCAGCAGCTTGGTTTCGACAGGGGTTGCCACTGAAGCTTTCTTT.

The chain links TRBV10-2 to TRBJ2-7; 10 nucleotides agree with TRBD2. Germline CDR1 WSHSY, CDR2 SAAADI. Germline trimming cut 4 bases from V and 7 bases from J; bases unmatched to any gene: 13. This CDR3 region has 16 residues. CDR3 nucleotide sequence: TGCGCCAGCAGTGTTGGGAGCGGGAGGGCAGCATTAGAGCAGTACTTC. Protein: CASSVGSGRAALEQYF.

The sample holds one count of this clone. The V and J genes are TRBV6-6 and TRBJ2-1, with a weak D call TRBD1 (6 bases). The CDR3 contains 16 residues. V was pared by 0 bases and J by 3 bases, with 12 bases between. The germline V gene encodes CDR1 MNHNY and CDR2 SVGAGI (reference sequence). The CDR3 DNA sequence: TGTGCCAGCAGTTACTCGATGGGGGACATCTACAATGAGCAGTTCTTC. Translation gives CASSYSMGDIYNEQFF.

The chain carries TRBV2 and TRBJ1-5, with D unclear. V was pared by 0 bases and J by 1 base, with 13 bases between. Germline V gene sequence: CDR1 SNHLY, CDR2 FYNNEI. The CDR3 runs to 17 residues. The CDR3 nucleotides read TGTGCCAGCAGTGAAGCGCTTCTACAGTGGAGCAATCAGCCCCAGCATTTT. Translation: CASSEALLQWSNQPQHF.

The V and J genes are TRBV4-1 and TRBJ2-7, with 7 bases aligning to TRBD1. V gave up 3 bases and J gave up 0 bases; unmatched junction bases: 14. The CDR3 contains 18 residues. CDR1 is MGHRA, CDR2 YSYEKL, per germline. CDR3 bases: TGCGCCAGCAGCCAGGGGGACAGTTTATCATACAGCTCCTACGAGCAGTACTTC. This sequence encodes CASSQGDSLSYSSYEQYF.

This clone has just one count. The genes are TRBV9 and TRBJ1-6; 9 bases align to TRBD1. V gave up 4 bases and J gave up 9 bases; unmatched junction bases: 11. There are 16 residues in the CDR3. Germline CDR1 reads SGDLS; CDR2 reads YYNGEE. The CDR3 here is CASSLRPGQGGSPLHF. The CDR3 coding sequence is TGTGCCAGCAGCCTCCGTCCGGGACAGGGAGGTTCACCCCTCCACTTT.

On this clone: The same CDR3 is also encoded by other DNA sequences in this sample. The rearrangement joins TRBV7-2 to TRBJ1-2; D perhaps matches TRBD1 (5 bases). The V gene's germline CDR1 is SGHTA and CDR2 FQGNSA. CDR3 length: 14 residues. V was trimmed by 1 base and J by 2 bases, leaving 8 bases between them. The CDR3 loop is CASSLDGGNYGYTF. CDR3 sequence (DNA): TGTGCCAGCAGCTTAGATGGGGGGAACTATGGCTACACCTTC. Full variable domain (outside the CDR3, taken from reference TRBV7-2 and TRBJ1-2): GAGVSQSPSNKVTEKGKDVELRCDPISGHTALYWYRQSLGQGLEFLIYFQGNSAPDKSGLPSDRFSAERTGGSVSTLTIQRTQQEDSAVYLCASSLDGGNYGYTFGSGTRLTVV.

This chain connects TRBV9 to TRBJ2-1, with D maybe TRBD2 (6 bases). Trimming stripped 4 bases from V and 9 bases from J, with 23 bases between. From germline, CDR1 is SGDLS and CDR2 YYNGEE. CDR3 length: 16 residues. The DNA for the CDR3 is TGTGCCAGCAGCCCTTCTAATCGGGGGTATGTGAGTGAGCAGTTCTTC. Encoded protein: CASSPSNRGYVSEQFF.

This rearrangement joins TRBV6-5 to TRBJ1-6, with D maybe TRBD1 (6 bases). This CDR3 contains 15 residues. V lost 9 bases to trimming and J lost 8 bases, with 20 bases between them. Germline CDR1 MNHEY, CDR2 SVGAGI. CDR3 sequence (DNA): TGTGCCAGTGGGATAAAACCGGGGGGCGATTCACCCCTCCACTTT. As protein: CASGIKPGGDSPLHF.

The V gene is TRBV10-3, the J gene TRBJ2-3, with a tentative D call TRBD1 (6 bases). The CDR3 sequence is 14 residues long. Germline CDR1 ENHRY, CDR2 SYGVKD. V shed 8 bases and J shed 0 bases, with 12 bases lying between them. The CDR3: CAIADRPSTDTQYF. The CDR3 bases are TGTGCCATCGCCGACAGGCCGAGCACAGATACGCAGTATTTT.

CDR3 protein: CASSPFSGQAPHRPQHF. In DNA, the CDR3 is TGTGCCAGTAGTCCCTTTAGCGGACAGGCCCCTCATCGGCCCCAGCATTTT. The J gene is TRBJ1-5, the V gene TRBV19, with 7 bases that match TRBD1. This CDR3 is 17 amino acids long. Unmatched junction bases numbered 19, after V lost 5 bases and J lost 9 bases. Germline V gene sequence: CDR1 LNHDA, CDR2 SQIVND (reference sequence).

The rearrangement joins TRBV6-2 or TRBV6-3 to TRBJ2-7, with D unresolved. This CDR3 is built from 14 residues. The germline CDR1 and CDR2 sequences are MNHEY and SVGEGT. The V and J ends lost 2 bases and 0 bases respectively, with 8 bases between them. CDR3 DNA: TGTGCCAGCAGTTACGTTAGGAGCTCCTACGAGCAGTACTTC. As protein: CASSYVRSSYEQYF.

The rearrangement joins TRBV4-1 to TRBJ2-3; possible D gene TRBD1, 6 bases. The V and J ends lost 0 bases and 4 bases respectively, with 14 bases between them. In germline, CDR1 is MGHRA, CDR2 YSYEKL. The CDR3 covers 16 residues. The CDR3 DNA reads TGCGCCAGCAGCCAAGAGCCACACAGGGATCCAGATACGCAGTATTTT. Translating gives CASSQEPHRDPDTQYF.